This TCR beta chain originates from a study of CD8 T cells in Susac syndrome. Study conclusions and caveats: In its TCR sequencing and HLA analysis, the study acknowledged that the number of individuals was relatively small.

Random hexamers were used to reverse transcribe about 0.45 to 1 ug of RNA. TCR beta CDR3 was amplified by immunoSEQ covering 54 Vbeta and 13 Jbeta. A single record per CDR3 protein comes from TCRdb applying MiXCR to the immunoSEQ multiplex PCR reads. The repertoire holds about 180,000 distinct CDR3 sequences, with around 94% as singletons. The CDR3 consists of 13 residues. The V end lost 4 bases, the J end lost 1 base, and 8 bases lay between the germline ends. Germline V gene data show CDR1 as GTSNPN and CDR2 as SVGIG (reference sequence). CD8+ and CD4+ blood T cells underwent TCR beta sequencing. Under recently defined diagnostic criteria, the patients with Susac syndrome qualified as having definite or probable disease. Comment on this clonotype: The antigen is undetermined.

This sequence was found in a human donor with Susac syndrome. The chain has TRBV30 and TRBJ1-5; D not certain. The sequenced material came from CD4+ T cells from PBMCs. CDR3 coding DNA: TGTGCCTGGAACTTGAGGAGCAATCAGCCCCAGCATTTT. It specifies CAWNLRSNQPQHF.